One sample yielded the 28 T cell receptor beta chains listed below, sequenced in a study of T-cell reconstitution after alpha-beta-depleted transplantation in children. TCRbeta library preparation incorporated unique molecular identifiers. Using its own MiXCR run on the PCR reads, TCRdb lists one record per CDR3 protein. The data hold roughly 500,000 distinct CDR3 sequences, with more than 9% observed a single time. The source material was PBMCs, sampled before TCRalphabeta/CD19-depleted stem cell transplant. These receptors all stem from a child aged 2 to 15 with inherited bone marrow failure, due to receive a stem cell transplant.

In its sample, this clonotype was seen many times. This chain uses TRBV5-1 with TRBJ2-6, with a weak D call TRBD1 (5 bases). Looked up from germline, CDR1 is SGHRS and CDR2 is YFSETQ. There are 17 residues in the CDR3. V lost 0 bases and J lost 0, with 10 bases in between. The DNA for the CDR3 is TGCGCCAGCAGCTTGGGACAGATCATCTCTGGGGCCAACGTCCTGACTTTC. Protein: CASSLGQIISGANVLTF.

This clonotype was observed a handful of times. The genes are TRBV29-1 and TRBJ2-7; maybe TRBD2 (5 bases). Germline values: CDR1 SQVTM, CDR2 ANQGSEA. The CDR3 loop spans 13 amino acids. Trimming shortened V by 3 bases and J by 2 bases, and 11 bases separated the two germline ends. The CDR3 protein is CSVEVPAAYEQYF. CDR3 coding DNA: TGCAGCGTTGAGGTCCCAGCGGCCTACGAGCAGTACTTC.

This clonotype was found a few times. CDR3 DNA: TGCAGCGTTAGAGGGCCCACCGGGGAGCTGTTTTTT. Translating it yields CSVRGPTGELFF. This chain connects TRBV29-1 to TRBJ2-2; D might be TRBD2 (5 bases). CDR3 size: 12 residues. V dropped 5 bases and J dropped 4 bases, with 8 bases sitting between them. Germline lookup yields CDR1 SQVTM and CDR2 ANQGSEA.

The table lists this clonotype with a few counts. This chain connects TRBV5-4 to TRBJ1-1, with D uncertain. Between the trimmed V and J ends, which lost 0 bases and 5 bases, there was a span of 8 bases. CDR1 is SGHNT and CDR2 is YYREEE in the germline V gene (reference sequence). The CDR3 has 13 residues. Written as DNA, the CDR3 is TGTGCCAGCAGCTTGGTAAAGGGAACTGAAGCTTTCTTT. Encoded protein: CASSLVKGTEAFF.

To note about this clonotype: A much larger clone sits a single nucleotide away, making a read error possible. The rearrangement joins TRBV12-3 or TRBV12-4 to TRBJ1-3; tentatively, D is TRBD1 (5 bases). This CDR3 is built from 17 residues. The CDR3 region is CASSDRDLLFGGNTIHF. CDR3 sequence (DNA): TGTGCCAGCAGTGACCGGGACCTCCTTTTTGGTGGAAACACCATACATTTT.

There are a few counts of this clonotype. V usage is TRBV4-3 and J usage is TRBJ2-7; 9 nucleotides line up with TRBD1. The CDR3 consists of 15 residues. The germline gives CDR1 LGHNA, CDR2 YSLEER. The V segment lost 0 bases and the J segment 3 bases; nucleotides outside the gene matches: 3. In DNA, the CDR3 is TGCGCCAGCAGCCAAGAGGGACAGGGTTTCTACGAGCAGTACTTC. Translating it yields CASSQEGQGFYEQYF.

Note on this clonotype: This may stem from a read error, because a much larger clone lies one nucleotide away. The V call is TRBV4-3, the J call TRBJ1-5, with D unresolved. The CDR3 is 16 amino acids. The germline V gene encodes CDR1 LGHNA and CDR2 YSLEER. CDR3 DNA sequence: TGCGCCAGCAGACAAGAGCCAGATTATAGCAATCAGCCCCAGCATTTT. Protein sequence: CASRQEPDYSNQPQHF.

Only a few counts were recorded for this clonotype. This chain joins TRBV5-6 and TRBJ1-2; 8 bases match TRBD1. The trim removed 2 bases at V and 2 bases at J, leaving 11 bases unmatched. This CDR3 spans 17 amino acids. Germline values: CDR1 SGHDT, CDR2 YYEEEE. The CDR3 coding sequence is TGTGCCAGCAGCTTCAAGCAGACAGGGGCCTTCAACTATGGCTACACCTTC. It codes for CASSFKQTGAFNYGYTF. The entire variable domain, with the rest obtained from reference TRBV5-6 and TRBJ1-2, is as follows: DAGVTQSPTHLIKTRGQQVTLRCSPKSGHDTVSWYQQALGQGPQFIFQYYEEEERQRGNFPDRFSGHQFPNYSSELNVNALLLGDSALYLCASSFKQTGAFNYGYTFGSGTRLTVV.

This clonotype was seen ten or more times. The chain is built from TRBV12-3 or TRBV12-4 and TRBJ2-7, with TRBD2 as a possible D gene (6 bases). With 7 bases removed from V and 6 bases from J, the gap between germline ends came to 22 bases. This CDR3 has 15 amino acids. The CDR3 region has the DNA TGTGCCAGCACTATCGGCCAGGGAGGCGTCGGCGAGCAGTACTTC. Protein: CASTIGQGGVGEQYF.

In its sample, this clonotype was seen many times. The gene calls are TRBV5-1 and TRBJ2-1, with a possible D match to TRBD2 (6 bases). The germline V and J ends were trimmed by 0 bases and 6 bases, with 7 bases remaining between them. CDR1 is SGHRS, CDR2 YFSETQ, per germline. The CDR3 is made up of 13 amino acids. The CDR3 DNA follows: TGCGCCAGCAGCTTGGGCGGGACCAATGAGCAGTTCTTC. Residues: CASSLGGTNEQFF. The entire variable domain, with the rest obtained from reference TRBV5-1 and TRBJ2-1, is as follows: KAGVTQTPRYLIKTRGQQVTLSCSPISGHRSVSWYQQTPGQGLQFLFEYFSETQRNKGNFPGRFSGRQFSNSRSEMNVSTLELGDSALYLCASSLGGTNEQFFGPGTRLTVL.

This clonotype has a count of ten or more. The rearrangement uses TRBV20-1 and TRBJ2-7; 8 nucleotides align to TRBD2. J lost 6 bases, V lost 4 bases, and 5 bases had no gene match. CDR1 is DFQATT, CDR2 SNEGSKA, per germline (reference sequence). The CDR3 is made up of 12 amino acids. The CDR3 reads CSAILAGGEQYF. The DNA of the CDR3 is TGCAGTGCTATTCTGGCGGGAGGCGAGCAGTACTTC.

The chain recombines TRBV6-2 or TRBV6-3 with TRBJ2-2, with D unclear. Germline V gene data show CDR1 as MNHEY and CDR2 as SVGEGT. The CDR3 has 14 residues. V shed 0 bases and J shed 0 bases, with 2 bases lying between them. This CDR3 reads CASSYSTNTGELFF. The CDR3 DNA follows: TGTGCCAGCAGTTACTCGACGAACACCGGGGAGCTGTTTTTT.

V is TRBV7-9 and J is TRBJ1-2; D unclear. The germline CDR1 and CDR2 sequences are SEHNR and FQNEAQ (reference sequence). The length of the CDR3 is 12 residues. Trimming took 1 base from V and 2 from J, leaving 2 bases between them. CDR3 DNA: TGTGCCAGCAGCTTAGAGAACTATGGCTACACCTTC. Its translation: CASSLENYGYTF.

The chain couples TRBV28 to TRBJ2-1, with a tentative D call TRBD1 (6 bases). Germline CDR1 and CDR2: MDHEN and SYDVKM. V was trimmed by 5 bases and J by 10 bases, leaving 18 bases between them. This CDR3 region has 14 residues. DNA for the CDR3: TGTGCCAGCAGTCTGACGACAGGCCGCAGGGAGCAGTTCTTC. Protein: CASSLTTGRREQFF.

This clonotype showed up many times. The chain couples TRBV10-3 to TRBJ2-1; 15 bases are a match to TRBD2. This CDR3 contains 13 residues. CDR1 is ENHRY and CDR2 is SYGVKD in the germline V gene. Trimming at V came to 7 bases and at J to 11 bases, leaving 3 bases not matched to a gene. Here the CDR3 DNA reads TGTGCCATCACGGGACTAGCGGGAGGTAAGCAGTTCTTC. Translation gives CAITGLAGGKQFF.

This clonotype was picked up many times. The chain recombines TRBV20-1 with TRBJ2-1; maybe TRBD2 (6 bases). Germline lookup yields CDR1 DFQATT and CDR2 SNEGSKA (reference sequence). CDR3 length equals 13 residues. V dropped 3 bases and J dropped 5 bases, with 11 bases sitting between them. The CDR3: CSARTSLNNEQFF. The DNA for the CDR3 is TGCAGTGCTAGGACTAGTTTAAACAATGAGCAGTTCTTC.

The V gene is TRBV20-1, the J gene TRBJ2-7; TRBD2 agrees at 9 bases. CDR1 is DFQATT and CDR2 is SNEGSKA in the germline V gene (reference sequence). The CDR3 sequence is 18 residues long. Unmatched junction bases numbered 18, after V lost 6 bases and J lost 0 bases. CDR3 bases: TGCAGTGCCAAGGGGTGGCGGGAGGGCCGGGAATCCTCCTACGAGCAGTACTTC. Amino acid sequence: CSAKGWREGRESSYEQYF.

This clonotype has only a few counts. The chain uses TRBV7-2 and TRBJ2-5; D remains ambiguous. The CDR3 contains 15 residues. V lost 1 base to trimming and J lost 0 bases, with 9 bases between them. Germline values: CDR1 SGHTA, CDR2 FQGNSA. CDR3 nucleotide sequence: TGTGCCAGCAGCTTAGGTCTGGCGTACCAAGAGACCCAGTACTTC. This codes for CASSLGLAYQETQYF.

There are many counts of this clonotype. The chain employs TRBV20-1 and TRBJ2-5; 13 nucleotides agree with TRBD2. Germline V lookup: CDR1 DFQATT, CDR2 SNEGSKA (reference sequence). Trimming at V came to 6 bases and at J to 4 bases, leaving 8 bases not matched to a gene. CDR3 size: 15 residues. Here the CDR3 reads CSARLAGGRRETQYF. CDR3 bases: TGCAGTGCGCGACTAGCGGGAGGAAGGAGAGAGACCCAGTACTTC.

This clonotype was seen at least ten times. CDR3 loop: CASSYSIHVGATEAFF. The CDR3 DNA sequence: TGTGCCAGCAGTTACTCGATTCACGTCGGGGCCACTGAAGCTTTCTTT. The genes are TRBV6-5 and TRBJ1-1; possibly TRBD1 for D (5 bases). The germline V gene has CDR1 MNHEY and CDR2 SVGAGI. CDR3 length: 16 amino acids. The germline V and J ends were trimmed by 0 bases and 4 bases, with 15 bases remaining between them.

At least ten counts were recorded for this clonotype. The junction and the germline gene differ at one end; a read error may be behind it. The chain carries TRBV4-3 and TRBJ1-6; D is ambiguous. The germline V gene encodes CDR1 LGHNA and CDR2 YSLEER. The CDR3 runs to 13 residues. CDR3 residues: CASIQEAGSPLHF. CDR3 nucleotides: TGCGCCAGCATCCAAGAGGCAGGCTCACCCCTCCACTTT.

In this sample, this clonotype turned up many times. The genes are TRBV18 and TRBJ2-6; D remains unclear. The CDR3 contains 14 residues. Germline V gene sequence: CDR1 KGHSH, CDR2 LQKENI. Trimming shortened V by 3 bases and J by 0 bases, and 3 bases separated the two germline ends. The CDR3 region is CASSPFSGANVLTF. DNA of the CDR3: TGTGCCAGCTCACCCTTCTCTGGGGCCAACGTCCTGACTTTC.

This clonotype was counted many times. The gene calls are TRBV6-5 and TRBJ2-7; perhaps TRBD1 as D (6 bases). Trimming removed 1 base from V and 3 bases from J, with 10 bases in between. In germline, CDR1 is MNHEY, CDR2 SVGAGI. This CDR3 spans 14 amino acids. The CDR3: CASSYYQGYYEQYF. The CDR3 DNA reads as TGTGCCAGCAGTTACTATCAGGGGTACTACGAGCAGTACTTC.

This clonotype came up many times. The chain carries TRBV5-6 and TRBJ1-1, with 7 bases identical to TRBD1. CDR1 and CDR2 (germline): SGHDT, YYEEEE. The CDR3 covers 16 residues. With 2 bases clipped from V and 2 bases from J, the junction kept 9 bases outside the gene matches. CDR3 residues: CASSFFDRERNTEAFF. CDR3 sequence (DNA): TGTGCCAGCAGCTTTTTCGACAGGGAGAGAAACACTGAAGCTTTCTTT.

CDR3: CATSRWGQGVQETQYF. The CDR3 DNA follows: TGTGCCACCAGCAGATGGGGACAGGGAGTCCAAGAGACCCAGTACTTC. V is TRBV15 and J is TRBJ2-5; 9 bases fit TRBD1. Germline lookup yields CDR1 LNHNV and CDR2 YYDKDF (reference sequence). The CDR3 is 16 residues long. The ends lost 2 bases at V and 1 base at J; junction bases unmatched: 5.

This clonotype occurred many times. A junction boundary mismatches the germline segment, possibly from a read error. The chain uses TRBV4-3 and TRBJ2-5; D remains unclear. The CDR3 has 14 amino acids. The V gene's germline CDR1 is LGHNA and CDR2 YSLEER. The DNA of the CDR3 is TGCGCCAGTAGCCAAGATCCTTACCAAGAGACCCAGTACTTC. Residues: CASSQDPYQETQYF.

This clonotype was found a few times. Here the CDR3 DNA reads TGTGCCAGCAGCTTAGATCAGCGGGGGGGAACAGATACGCAGTATTTT. Encoded protein: CASSLDQRGGTDTQYF. This chain joins TRBV7-2 and TRBJ2-3; 10 nucleotides line up with TRBD2. Germline CDR1 is SGHTA and CDR2 is FQGNSA. Trimming took 1 base from V and 3 from J; bases not matched to a gene: 4. The CDR3 totals 16 residues.

This clonotype was detected ten times or more. This sequence joins TRBV19 and TRBJ1-2, with D possibly matching TRBD1 (5 bases). The CDR3 length is 13 residues. Per the germline V gene, CDR1 is LNHDA and CDR2 is SQIVND (reference sequence). V lost 6 bases and J 4 bases, leaving 12 bases between the germline ends. The CDR3 DNA is TGTGCCAGTAGCGCCTGGGACGGCTATGGCTACACCTTC. Its protein product is CASSAWDGYGYTF.